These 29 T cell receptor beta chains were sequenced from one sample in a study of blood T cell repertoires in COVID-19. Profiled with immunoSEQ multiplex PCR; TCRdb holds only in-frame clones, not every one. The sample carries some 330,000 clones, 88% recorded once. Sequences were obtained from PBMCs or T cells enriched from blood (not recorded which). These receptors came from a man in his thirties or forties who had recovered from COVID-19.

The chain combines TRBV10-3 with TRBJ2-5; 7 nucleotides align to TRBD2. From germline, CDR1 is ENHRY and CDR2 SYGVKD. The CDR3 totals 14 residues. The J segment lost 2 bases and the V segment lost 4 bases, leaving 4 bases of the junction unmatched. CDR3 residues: CAISVVGGQETQYF. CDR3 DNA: TGTGCCATCAGTGTGGTGGGGGGGCAAGAGACCCAGTACTTC.

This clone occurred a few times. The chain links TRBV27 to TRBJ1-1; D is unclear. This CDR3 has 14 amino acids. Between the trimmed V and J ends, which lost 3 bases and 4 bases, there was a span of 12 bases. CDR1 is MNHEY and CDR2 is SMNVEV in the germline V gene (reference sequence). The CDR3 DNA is TGTGCCAGCAGTTTTTCTGGGAGTAGCACTGAAGCTTTCTTT. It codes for CASSFSGSSTEAFF.

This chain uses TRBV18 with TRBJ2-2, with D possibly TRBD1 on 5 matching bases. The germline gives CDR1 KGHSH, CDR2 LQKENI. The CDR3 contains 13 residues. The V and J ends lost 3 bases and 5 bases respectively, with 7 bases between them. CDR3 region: CASSPGHTGELFF. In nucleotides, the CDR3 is TGTGCCAGCTCACCCGGACATACCGGGGAGCTGTTTTTT.

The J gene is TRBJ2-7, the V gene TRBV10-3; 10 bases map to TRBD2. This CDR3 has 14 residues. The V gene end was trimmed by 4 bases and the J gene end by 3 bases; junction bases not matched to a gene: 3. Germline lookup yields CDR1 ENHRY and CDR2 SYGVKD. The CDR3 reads CAISVASGSYEQYF. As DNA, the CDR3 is TGTGCCATCAGTGTGGCTAGCGGGAGCTACGAGCAGTACTTC.

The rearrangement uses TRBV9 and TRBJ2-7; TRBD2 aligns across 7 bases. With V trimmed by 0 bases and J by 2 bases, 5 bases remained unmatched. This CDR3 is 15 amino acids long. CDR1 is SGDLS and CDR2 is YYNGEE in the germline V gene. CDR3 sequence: CASSVAGGGPYEQYF. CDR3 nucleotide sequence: TGTGCCAGCAGCGTAGCGGGCGGGGGACCCTACGAGCAGTACTTC.

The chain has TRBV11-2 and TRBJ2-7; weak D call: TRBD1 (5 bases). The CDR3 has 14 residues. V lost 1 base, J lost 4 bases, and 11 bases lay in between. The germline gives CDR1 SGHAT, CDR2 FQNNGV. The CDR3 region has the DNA TGTGCCAGCAGCTTAGGGAGAACAGGTTACGAGCAGTACTTC. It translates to CASSLGRTGYEQYF.

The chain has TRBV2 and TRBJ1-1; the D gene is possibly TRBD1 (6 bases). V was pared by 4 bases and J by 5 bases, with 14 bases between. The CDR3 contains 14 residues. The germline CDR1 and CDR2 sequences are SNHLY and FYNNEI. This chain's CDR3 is CASSGTAGATEAFF. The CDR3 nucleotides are TGTGCCAGCAGTGGGACAGCGGGGGCTACTGAAGCTTTCTTT.

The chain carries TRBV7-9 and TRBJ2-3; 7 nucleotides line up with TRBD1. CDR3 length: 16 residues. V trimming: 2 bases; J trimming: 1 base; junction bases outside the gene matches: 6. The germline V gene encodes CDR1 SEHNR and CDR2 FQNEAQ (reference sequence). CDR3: CASSLRQGLGTDTQYF. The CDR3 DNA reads TGTGCCAGCAGCTTACGACAGGGTCTAGGCACAGATACGCAGTATTTT.

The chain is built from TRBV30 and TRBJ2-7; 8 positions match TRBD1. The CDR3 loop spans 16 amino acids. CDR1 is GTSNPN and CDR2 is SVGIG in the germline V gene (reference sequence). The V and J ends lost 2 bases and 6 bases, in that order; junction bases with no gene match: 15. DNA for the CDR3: TGTGCCTGGAGTATGCAGGGGGCAATATCTACTCGCGAGCAGTACTTC. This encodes CAWSMQGAISTREQYF.

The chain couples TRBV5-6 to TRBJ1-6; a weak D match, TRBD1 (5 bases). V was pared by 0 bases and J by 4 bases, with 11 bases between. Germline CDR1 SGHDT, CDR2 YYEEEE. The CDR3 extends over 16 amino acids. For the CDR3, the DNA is TGTGCCAGCAGCTTGGCCCGGACACTGTATAATTCACCCCTCCACTTT. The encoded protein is CASSLARTLYNSPLHF.

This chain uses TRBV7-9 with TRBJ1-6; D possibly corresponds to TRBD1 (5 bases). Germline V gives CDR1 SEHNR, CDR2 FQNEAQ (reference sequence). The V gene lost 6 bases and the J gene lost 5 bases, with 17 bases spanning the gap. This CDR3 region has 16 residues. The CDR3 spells CASRPGSGGDNSPLHF. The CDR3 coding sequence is TGTGCCAGCAGACCTGGCTCGGGGGGGGATAATTCACCCCTCCACTTT.

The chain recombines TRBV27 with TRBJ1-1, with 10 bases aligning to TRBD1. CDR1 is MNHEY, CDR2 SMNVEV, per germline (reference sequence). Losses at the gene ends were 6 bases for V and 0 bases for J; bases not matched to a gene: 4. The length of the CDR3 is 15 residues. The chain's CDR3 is CASSLGTGVNTEAFF. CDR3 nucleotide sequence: TGTGCCAGCAGCCTAGGGACAGGGGTGAACACTGAAGCTTTCTTT.

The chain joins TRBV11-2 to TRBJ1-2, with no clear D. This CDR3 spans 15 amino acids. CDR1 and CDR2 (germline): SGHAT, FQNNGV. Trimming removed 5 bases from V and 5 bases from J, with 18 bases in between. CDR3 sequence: CASSQPGRSYYGYTF. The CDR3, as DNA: TGTGCCAGCAGCCAACCGGGTCGTAGCTATTATGGCTACACCTTC.

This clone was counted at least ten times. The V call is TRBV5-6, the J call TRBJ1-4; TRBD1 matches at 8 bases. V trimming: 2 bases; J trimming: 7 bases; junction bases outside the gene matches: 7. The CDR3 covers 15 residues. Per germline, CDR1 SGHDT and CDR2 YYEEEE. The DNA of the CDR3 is TGTGCCAGCAGCTTCGGACAGGGCCTTAGTGAAAAACTGTTTTTT. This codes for CASSFGQGLSEKLFF. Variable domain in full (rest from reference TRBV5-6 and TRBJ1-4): DAGVTQSPTHLIKTRGQQVTLRCSPKSGHDTVSWYQQALGQGPQFIFQYYEEEERQRGNFPDRFSGHQFPNYSSELNVNALLLGDSALYLCASSFGQGLSEKLFFGSGTQLSVL.

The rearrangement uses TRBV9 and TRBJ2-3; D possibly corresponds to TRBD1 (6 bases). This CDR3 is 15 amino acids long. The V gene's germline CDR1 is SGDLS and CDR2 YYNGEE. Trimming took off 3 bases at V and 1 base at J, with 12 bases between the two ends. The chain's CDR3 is CASSDRDWGTDTQYF. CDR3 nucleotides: TGTGCCAGCAGCGACAGGGATTGGGGCACAGATACGCAGTATTTT.

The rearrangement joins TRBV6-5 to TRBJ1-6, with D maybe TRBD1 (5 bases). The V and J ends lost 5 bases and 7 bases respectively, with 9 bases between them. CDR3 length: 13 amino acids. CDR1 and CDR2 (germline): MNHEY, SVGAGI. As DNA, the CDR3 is TGTGCCAGCAGTCCTCGGGGGAATTCACCCCTCCACTTT. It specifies CASSPRGNSPLHF.

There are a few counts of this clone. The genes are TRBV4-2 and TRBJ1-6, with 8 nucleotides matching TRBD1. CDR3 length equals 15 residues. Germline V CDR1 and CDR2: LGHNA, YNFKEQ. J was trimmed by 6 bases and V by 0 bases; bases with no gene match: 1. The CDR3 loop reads CASSQETGGNSPLHF. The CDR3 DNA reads TGTGCCAGCAGCCAAGAAACAGGGGGTAATTCACCCCTCCACTTT.

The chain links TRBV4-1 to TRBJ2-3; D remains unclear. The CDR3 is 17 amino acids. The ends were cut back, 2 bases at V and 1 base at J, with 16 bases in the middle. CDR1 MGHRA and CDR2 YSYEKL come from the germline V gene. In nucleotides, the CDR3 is TGCGCCAGCAGCCAAAACCTGGCTGTTCAACGCACAGATACGCAGTATTTT. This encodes CASSQNLAVQRTDTQYF.

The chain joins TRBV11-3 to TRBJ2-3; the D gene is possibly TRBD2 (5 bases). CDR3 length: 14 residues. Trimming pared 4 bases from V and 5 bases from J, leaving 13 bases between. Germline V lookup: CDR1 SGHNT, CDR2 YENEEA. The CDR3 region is CASSSQNGGDTQYF. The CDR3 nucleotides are TGTGCCAGCAGCTCCCAAAACGGAGGAGATACGCAGTATTTT.

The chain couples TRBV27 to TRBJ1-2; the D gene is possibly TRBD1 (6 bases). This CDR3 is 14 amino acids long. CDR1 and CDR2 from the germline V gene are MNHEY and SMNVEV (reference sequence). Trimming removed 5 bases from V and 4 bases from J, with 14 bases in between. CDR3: CASSAQGSGYGYTF. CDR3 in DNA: TGTGCCAGCAGTGCTCAGGGGAGTGGCTATGGCTACACCTTC.

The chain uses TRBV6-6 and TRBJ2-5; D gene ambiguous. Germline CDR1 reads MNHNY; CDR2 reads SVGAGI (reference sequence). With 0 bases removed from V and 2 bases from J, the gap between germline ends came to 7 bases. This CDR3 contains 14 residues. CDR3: CASSYSTGQETQYF. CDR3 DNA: TGTGCCAGCAGTTACTCGACTGGTCAAGAGACCCAGTACTTC.

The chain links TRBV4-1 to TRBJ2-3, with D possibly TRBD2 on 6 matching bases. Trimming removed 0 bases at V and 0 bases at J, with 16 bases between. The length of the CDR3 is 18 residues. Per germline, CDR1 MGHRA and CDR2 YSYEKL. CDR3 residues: CASSQERFSGASTDTQYF. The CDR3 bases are TGCGCCAGCAGCCAAGAAAGGTTTAGCGGAGCTAGCACAGATACGCAGTATTTT.

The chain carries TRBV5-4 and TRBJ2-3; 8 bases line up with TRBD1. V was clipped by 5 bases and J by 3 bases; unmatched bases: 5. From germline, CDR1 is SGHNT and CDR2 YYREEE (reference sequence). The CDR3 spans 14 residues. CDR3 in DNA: TGTGCCAGCAGAAAGACAGGGGTGACAGATACGCAGTATTTT. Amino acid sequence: CASRKTGVTDTQYF.

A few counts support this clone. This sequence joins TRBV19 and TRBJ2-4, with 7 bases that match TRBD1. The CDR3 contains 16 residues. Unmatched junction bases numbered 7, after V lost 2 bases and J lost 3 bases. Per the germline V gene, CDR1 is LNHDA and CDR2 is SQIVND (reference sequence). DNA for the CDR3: TGTGCCAGTAGTATACCGGCACGACAGGGCAAAAACATTCAGTACTTC. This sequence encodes CASSIPARQGKNIQYF.

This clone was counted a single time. CDR3 sequence reads: CASPLGAGGNSPLHF. The CDR3, as DNA: TGTGCCAGCCCTTTAGGGGCGGGGGGTAATTCACCCCTCCACTTT. The chain joins TRBV6-5 to TRBJ1-6, with TRBD1 as a possible D gene (5 bases). From germline, CDR1 is MNHEY and CDR2 SVGAGI. This CDR3 spans 15 amino acids. V lost 8 bases to trimming and J lost 6 bases, with 17 bases between them.

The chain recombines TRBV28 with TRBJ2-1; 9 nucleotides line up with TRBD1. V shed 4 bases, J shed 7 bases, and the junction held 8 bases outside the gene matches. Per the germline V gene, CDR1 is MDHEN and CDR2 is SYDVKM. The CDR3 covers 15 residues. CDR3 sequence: CASSSSGTGMNEQFF. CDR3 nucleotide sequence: TGTGCCAGCAGTTCCTCCGGGACAGGGATGAATGAGCAGTTCTTC.

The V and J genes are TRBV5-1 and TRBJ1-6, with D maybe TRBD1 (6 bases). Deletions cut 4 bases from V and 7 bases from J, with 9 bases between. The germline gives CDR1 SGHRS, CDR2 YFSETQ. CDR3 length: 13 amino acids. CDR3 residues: CASSHGQNSPLHF. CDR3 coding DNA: TGCGCCAGCAGCCACGGACAGAATTCACCCCTCCACTTT. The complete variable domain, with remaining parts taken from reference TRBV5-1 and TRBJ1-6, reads KAGVTQTPRYLIKTRGQQVTLSCSPISGHRSVSWYQQTPGQGLQFLFEYFSETQRNKGNFPGRFSGRQFSNSRSEMNVSTLELGDSALYLCASSHGQNSPLHFGNGTRLTVT.

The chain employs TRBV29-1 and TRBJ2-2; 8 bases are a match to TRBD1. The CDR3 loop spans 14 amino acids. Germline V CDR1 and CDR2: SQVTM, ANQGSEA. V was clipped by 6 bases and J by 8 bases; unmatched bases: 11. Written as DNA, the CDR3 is TGCAGCGTGGAGGCAGGACAGGGCGGGGGGGAGCTGTTTTTT. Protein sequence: CSVEAGQGGGELFF.

CDR3 region: CASSSRLPGANVLTF. The CDR3 nucleotides read TGCGCCAGCAGCTCTCGGTTACCTGGGGCCAACGTCCTGACTTTC. The chain combines TRBV5-1 with TRBJ2-6, with D uncertain. V was cut by 3 bases and J by 2 bases, with 9 bases left in between. Germline V gene sequence: CDR1 SGHRS, CDR2 YFSETQ. There are 15 residues in the CDR3.